The 30 T cell receptor beta chains in this list originate from one sample, sequenced in a study of blood T cell repertoires in COVID-19. The data were produced by immunoSEQ multiplex PCR, yet TCRdb's version contains in-frame clones alone and is incomplete. This table has approximately 210,000 clones, 85% to 90% appearing once. Sequenced sample: PBMCs or T cells enriched from blood (not recorded which). These receptors were taken from a woman aged 50 to 60 with acute COVID-19.

The V and J genes are TRBV7-3 and TRBJ2-2; TRBD2 matches 11 bases. CDR1 and CDR2 (germline): SGHTA, FQGTGA. This CDR3 region has 15 residues. V lost 5 bases, J lost 4 bases, and 3 bases stayed unmatched. CDR3 protein: CASSQGTSGTGELFF. In DNA, the CDR3 is TGTGCCAGCAGCCAAGGGACTAGCGGCACCGGGGAGCTGTTTTTT.

J is TRBJ2-7 and V is TRBV30, with 10 bases that match TRBD2. V shed 0 bases, J shed 4 bases, and the junction held 9 bases outside the gene matches. CDR3 length equals 16 residues. Germline V gives CDR1 GTSNPN, CDR2 SVGIG (reference sequence). DNA of the CDR3: TGTGCCTGGAGTGTATGGTCTAGCGGGAGTCAGTACGAGCAGTACTTC. Its protein is CAWSVWSSGSQYEQYF.

V is TRBV5-6 and J is TRBJ1-6; no definite D call. The V gene's germline CDR1 is SGHDT and CDR2 YYEEEE. The germline V and J ends were trimmed by 0 bases and 10 bases, with 11 bases remaining between them. The CDR3 is 14 residues long. The CDR3 is CASSLAQIGSPLHF. The CDR3 DNA sequence: TGTGCCAGCAGCTTGGCCCAGATCGGGTCACCCCTCCACTTT.

V is TRBV19 and J is TRBJ2-6; D uncertain. Trimming stripped 3 bases from V and 2 bases from J, with 8 bases between. In germline, CDR1 is LNHDA, CDR2 SQIVND (reference sequence). This CDR3 contains 15 residues. The CDR3 loop is CASSIEAAGANVLTF. Here the CDR3 DNA reads TGTGCCAGTAGTATTGAGGCAGCTGGGGCCAACGTCCTGACTTTC.

This clone has only one observation. V gene TRBV5-4 combines with J gene TRBJ2-1; 8 positions match TRBD2. CDR3 length: 15 amino acids. Germline CDR1 reads SGHNT; CDR2 reads YYREEE (reference sequence). After removal of 4 bases from V and 4 bases from J, the junction contained 7 bases not matched to a gene. CDR3 amino acids: CASSPGGFVYNEQFF. CDR3 nucleotides: TGTGCCAGCAGCCCGGGAGGGTTTGTTTACAATGAGCAGTTCTTC.

V gene TRBV30 combines with J gene TRBJ2-1, with 12 bases matching TRBD2. Trimming at V came to 0 bases and at J to 6 bases, leaving 3 bases not matched to a gene. There are 15 residues in the CDR3. Germline V gives CDR1 GTSNPN, CDR2 SVGIG (reference sequence). CDR3 nucleotides: TGTGCCTGGAGTGTCGGGACTAGCGGGCTCAATGAGCAGTTCTTC. This sequence encodes CAWSVGTSGLNEQFF.

This clone was seen a single time. The J gene is TRBJ2-7, the V gene TRBV27, with 8 nucleotides matching TRBD2. Unmatched junction bases numbered 8, after V lost 6 bases and J lost 4 bases. The CDR3 consists of 14 residues. Germline loops: CDR1 MNHEY, CDR2 SMNVEV (reference sequence). The CDR3 DNA follows: TGTGCCAGCAGATATAGCGGGAAGTCTTACGAGCAGTACTTC. Amino acid sequence: CASRYSGKSYEQYF.

The chain couples TRBV5-1 to TRBJ1-4, with D perhaps matching TRBD1 (6 bases). V was pared by 4 bases and J by 4 bases, with 14 bases between. This CDR3 comprises 15 residues. The V gene's germline CDR1 is SGHRS and CDR2 YFSETQ. The CDR3 loop reads CASSSRTDNNEKLFF. Here the CDR3 DNA reads TGCGCCAGCAGCAGCCGGACAGATAATAATGAAAAACTGTTTTTT. Variable domain in full (rest from reference TRBV5-1 and TRBJ1-4): KAGVTQTPRYLIKTRGQQVTLSCSPISGHRSVSWYQQTPGQGLQFLFEYFSETQRNKGNFPGRFSGRQFSNSRSEMNVSTLELGDSALYLCASSSRTDNNEKLFFGSGTQLSVL.

This chain joins TRBV28 and TRBJ1-2, with 11 bases matching TRBD1. This CDR3 is 14 amino acids long. Germline-derived CDR1 and CDR2 are MDHEN and SYDVKM. The V segment lost 6 bases and the J segment 8 bases; nucleotides outside the gene matches: 8. The CDR3: CASSPGQGALGYTF. Here the CDR3 DNA reads TGTGCCAGCAGCCCCGGACAGGGGGCGCTGGGCTACACCTTC.

The chain carries TRBV3-1 (or the pseudogene TRBV3-2) and TRBJ1-5; the match to TRBD1 covers 9 bases. CDR3 length equals 15 residues. V lost 3 bases and J lost 7; bases outside the gene matches: 7. Germline V lookup: CDR1 LGHDT, CDR2 YNNKEL (reference sequence). CDR3 DNA sequence: TGTGCCAGCAGCCAGAGGGACAGGGAAGGCCAGCCCCAGCATTTT. It specifies CASSQRDREGQPQHF.

The V and J genes are TRBV3-1 (or the pseudogene TRBV3-2) and TRBJ2-6; possible D gene TRBD2, 7 bases. V shed 0 bases and J shed 0 bases, with 18 bases lying between them. Germline V gene data show CDR1 as LGHDT and CDR2 as YNNKEL (reference sequence). This CDR3 has 20 amino acids. In DNA form, the CDR3 reads TGTGCCAGCAGCCAAGATTACCCTACGGGGGGCTCCTCTGGGGCCAACGTCCTGACTTTC. It encodes CASSQDYPTGGSSGANVLTF.

The chain couples TRBV27 to TRBJ2-2; TRBD1 matches 9 bases. The CDR3 is made up of 19 amino acids. CDR1 is MNHEY, CDR2 SMNVEV, per germline (reference sequence). Trimming cost V 1 base and J 3 bases; bases outside gene matches: 12. CDR3: CASSLFLRDRVTDTGELFF. The CDR3 DNA follows: TGTGCCAGCAGTTTATTCCTACGGGACAGGGTAACGGACACCGGGGAGCTGTTTTTT.

This rearrangement joins TRBV27 to TRBJ1-6, with a possible D match to TRBD1 (6 bases). CDR1 is MNHEY and CDR2 is SMNVEV in the germline V gene (reference sequence). The CDR3 covers 14 residues. With 2 bases removed from V and 8 bases from J, the gap between germline ends came to 10 bases. Here the CDR3 reads CASSLLQGYSPLHF. CDR3 coding DNA: TGTGCCAGCAGTTTACTCCAGGGGTATTCACCCCTCCACTTT.

The chain has TRBV13 and TRBJ2-1, with TRBD2 matching 11 bases. The CDR3 spans 22 residues. The trim removed 4 bases at V and 2 bases at J, leaving 22 bases unmatched. Germline loops: CDR1 PRHDT, CDR2 FYEKMQ (reference sequence). CDR3 DNA: TGTGCCAGCAGCTCCACGGAGGGGGGAGGGACTAGCGGTAGCCCAACCTACAATGAGCAGTTCTTC. Its protein is CASSSTEGGGTSGSPTYNEQFF.

The chain joins TRBV5-1 to TRBJ2-3; 7 bases agree with TRBD2. Germline trimming cut 5 bases from V and 3 bases from J; bases unmatched to any gene: 12. The CDR3 is 16 residues long. Per germline, CDR1 SGHRS and CDR2 YFSETQ. As DNA, the CDR3 is TGCGCCAGCAGTTCTGGACTAGTCCGGGGGACAGATACGCAGTATTTT. Amino acids: CASSSGLVRGTDTQYF.

The chain employs TRBV9 and TRBJ2-5, with D maybe TRBD1 (6 bases). The germline gives CDR1 SGDLS, CDR2 YYNGEE. The V and J ends lost 1 base and 1 base respectively, with 11 bases between them. The length of the CDR3 is 15 residues. CDR3 amino acids: CASSVRSTGQETQYF. CDR3 DNA: TGTGCCAGCAGCGTACGGTCGACAGGCCAAGAGACCCAGTACTTC. The full variable domain, with the rest looked up from reference TRBV9 and TRBJ2-5, is DSGVTQTPKHLITATGQRVTLRCSPRSGDLSVYWYQQSLDQGLQFLIQYYNGEERAKGNILERFSAQQFPDLHSELNLSSLELGDSALYFCASSVRSTGQETQYFGPGTRLLVL.

The gene calls are TRBV7-8 and TRBJ2-1; tentative D call: TRBD1 (5 bases). Trimming left V 3 bases short and J 6 bases short, with 21 bases between. The length of the CDR3 is 17 residues. Germline CDR1 SGHVS, CDR2 FQNEAQ. CDR3 coding DNA: TGTGCCAGCAGCTTGGGGCCGGGCAGGAGCCGAACCAATGAGCAGTTCTTC. It codes for CASSLGPGRSRTNEQFF.

This chain joins TRBV10-3 and TRBJ2-5; 8 positions match TRBD2. Germline loops: CDR1 ENHRY, CDR2 SYGVKD. The CDR3 covers 17 residues. V shed 4 bases, J shed 5 bases, and the junction held 15 bases outside the gene matches. The CDR3 region is CAISGGSVREGRETQYF. The CDR3 region has the DNA TGTGCCATCAGTGGGGGTTCTGTCCGGGAGGGCCGGGAGACCCAGTACTTC.

J is TRBJ1-1 and V is TRBV2, with a possible D match to TRBD1 (5 bases). Germline lookup yields CDR1 SNHLY and CDR2 FYNNEI. The CDR3 runs to 13 residues. V was clipped by 3 bases and J by 11 bases, with 16 bases between them. CDR3 bases: TGTGCCAGCAGTGATGGCAGCCGGTCAGGGGCTTTCTTT. This translates into CASSDGSRSGAFF.

This chain links TRBV28 with TRBJ1-2; 8 bases are shared with TRBD1. Germline V CDR1 and CDR2: MDHEN, SYDVKM. The CDR3 totals 12 residues. With 6 bases clipped from V and 7 bases from J, the junction kept 4 bases outside the gene matches. The DNA of the CDR3 is TGTGCCAGCAGCCGGGACAGGCGTGGCTACACCTTC. This translates into CASSRDRRGYTF.

This clone showed up just once. The chain has TRBV7-9 and TRBJ1-5; no reliable D call. Trimming pared 5 bases from V and 9 bases from J, leaving 14 bases between. Germline assignment: CDR1 SEHNR and CDR2 FQNEAQ (reference sequence). The CDR3 contains 13 residues. This CDR3 reads CASSGEGSGPQHF. CDR3 in DNA: TGTGCCAGCAGCGGGGAGGGTTCGGGGCCCCAGCATTTT.

The chain links TRBV5-6 to TRBJ2-1; 9 bases are a match to TRBD2. This CDR3 has 16 residues. Germline CDR1 SGHDT, CDR2 YYEEEE. V shed 4 bases and J 7 bases; nucleotides not matched to a gene: 12. CDR3: CASSLGVAGVVNEQFF. CDR3 DNA sequence: TGTGCCAGCAGCCTCGGGGTAGCGGGAGTAGTGAATGAGCAGTTCTTC.

CDR3 coding DNA: TGTGCCAGTAGTATAGCGCCTACAGGGGCTAACTATGGCTACACCTTC. Translated: CASSIAPTGANYGYTF. V gene TRBV19 combines with J gene TRBJ1-2; 7 bases line up with TRBD1. V was clipped by 1 base and J by 0 bases; unmatched bases: 5. CDR3 length: 16 residues. Germline values: CDR1 LNHDA, CDR2 SQIVND (reference sequence).

The chain combines TRBV27 with TRBJ2-7; D uncertain. The germline V gene encodes CDR1 MNHEY and CDR2 SMNVEV (reference sequence). The CDR3 consists of 14 residues. V lost 3 bases to trimming and J lost 2 bases, with 11 bases between them. Here the CDR3 reads CASSFGTTTYEQYF. DNA of the CDR3: TGTGCCAGCAGTTTTGGCACCACGACCTACGAGCAGTACTTC.

The V call is TRBV12-3 or TRBV12-4, the J call TRBJ2-7; 8 nucleotides match TRBD1. CDR3 length: 13 residues. V gave up 1 base and J gave up 5 bases; unmatched junction bases: 1. The CDR3 loop reads CASSLVQGDEQYF. For the CDR3, the DNA is TGTGCCAGCAGTTTAGTACAGGGGGACGAGCAGTACTTC.

The chain couples TRBV11-3 to TRBJ2-3; 11 bases line up with TRBD2. The germline gives CDR1 SGHNT, CDR2 YENEEA. The CDR3 is made up of 17 amino acids. V dropped 5 bases and J dropped 4; count of bases not matched to a gene: 11. CDR3 DNA: TGTGCCAGCAGCCGTGGGACTAGCGGTACGGGACCAGATACGCAGTATTTT. Residues: CASSRGTSGTGPDTQYF.

CDR3 region: CASSFYMNTEAFF. CDR3 coding DNA: TGTGCCAGCAGTTTCTATATGAACACTGAAGCTTTCTTT. The V call is TRBV27, the J call TRBJ1-1; D is uncertain. Trimming removed 3 bases at V and 0 bases at J, with 5 bases between. The length of the CDR3 is 13 residues. Germline V gene sequence: CDR1 MNHEY, CDR2 SMNVEV (reference sequence).

The rearrangement uses TRBV24-1 and TRBJ2-2, with 12 bases identical to TRBD2. From germline, CDR1 is KGHDR and CDR2 SFDVKD. The trim removed 4 bases at V and 7 bases at J, leaving 9 bases unmatched. CDR3 length equals 17 residues. The CDR3 DNA reads as TGTGCCACCAGTGAGGCTAGCGGGAGGGTCGGTGACGGGGAGCTGTTTTTT. This encodes CATSEASGRVGDGELFF.

The chain carries TRBV28 and TRBJ1-2; 8 bases match TRBD1. This CDR3 has 15 amino acids. The trim removed 2 bases at V and 0 bases at J, leaving 2 bases unmatched. Germline CDR1 and CDR2: MDHEN and SYDVKM. CDR3 coding DNA: TGTGCCAGCAGTTTACAGGGGGCGTCTAACTATGGCTACACCTTC. Protein: CASSLQGASNYGYTF.

The chain joins TRBV5-6 to TRBJ2-7; perhaps TRBD2 as D (6 bases). The germline CDR1 and CDR2 sequences are SGHDT and YYEEEE. This CDR3 has 14 amino acids. V gave up 0 bases and J gave up 5 bases, with 12 bases separating them. DNA of the CDR3: TGTGCCAGCAGCTTGGCGGGGACTTGGGACGAGCAGTACTTC. The encoded protein is CASSLAGTWDEQYF.